The T cell receptor (beta chain) described here comes from a study of T-cell memory formation after mild COVID-19. Study-level points and caveats: Contracting CD4+ clones were located mainly in CM and EM, and CD8+ clones in EMRA.

TCRdb reprocessed the 5' RACE reads via MiXCR and lists one record per CDR3 protein. The data contain some 300,000 distinct CDR3 sequences, roughly 19% of them singletons. For this clonotype: Its cognate antigen is unknown.

The V gene's germline CDR1 is SGHRS and CDR2 YFSETQ. V lost 3 bases and J lost 3, with 19 bases in between. The CDR3 totals 17 residues. This TCR was recovered from a man between 18 and 29 years old who had mild COVID-19 (a few samples of this study predate the infection). Cell type and time point are not known. Sequencing input: PBMCs or a T cell subset sorted from them (not recorded which). The gene calls are TRBV5-1 and TRBJ2-4, with D uncertain. Here the CDR3 reads CASSSRAGQVVKNIQYF. Written as DNA, the CDR3 is TGCGCCAGCAGCTCCCGCGCCGGGCAGGTTGTCAAAAACATTCAGTACTTC.